This T cell receptor beta chain was sequenced during a study of T cell responses to AZD1222 COVID-19 vaccine. Clones were read by immunoSEQ multiplex PCR, and TCRdb kept only the in-frame ones, dropping some. The sample lists some 180,000 clones; roughly 89% were seen once. The material was peripheral blood, obtained 28 days after the second AZD1222 dose. The receptor was isolated from an adult who received the AZD1222 COVID-19 vaccine.

The CDR3 region has the DNA TGTGCCAGCAGCCCGATCCGGCGTAGGGGAGGCACTGAAGCTTTCTTT. This encodes CASSPIRRRGGTEAFF. The chain carries TRBV11-2 and TRBJ1-1; D perhaps matches TRBD1 (5 bases). The CDR3 has 16 amino acids. Between the trimmed V and J ends, which lost 5 bases and 4 bases, there was a span of 20 bases. The V gene's germline CDR1 is SGHAT and CDR2 FQNNGV.